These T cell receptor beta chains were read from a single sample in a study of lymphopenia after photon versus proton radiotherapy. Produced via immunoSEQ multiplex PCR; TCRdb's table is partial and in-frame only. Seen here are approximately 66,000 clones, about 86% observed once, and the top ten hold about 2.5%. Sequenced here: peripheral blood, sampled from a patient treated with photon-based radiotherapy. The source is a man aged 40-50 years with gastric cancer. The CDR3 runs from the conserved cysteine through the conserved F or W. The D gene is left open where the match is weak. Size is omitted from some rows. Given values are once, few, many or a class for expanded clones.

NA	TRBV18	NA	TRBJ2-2	TGTGCCAGCTCACCACGTAGGCAGATAAACACCGGGGAGCTGTTTTTT	CASSPRRQINTGELFF
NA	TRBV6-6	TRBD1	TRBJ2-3	TGTGCCAGCAGTTACCGAACTCGGGACAGGGGAGATACGCAGTATTTT	CASSYRTRDRGDTQYF
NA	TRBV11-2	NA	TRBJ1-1	TGTGCCAGCACCCTCTCCCGTATGCCTGAAGCTTTCTTT	CASTLSRMPEAFF
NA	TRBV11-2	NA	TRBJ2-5	TGTGCCAGCAGCTTTTGGGGAGAGACCCAGTACTTC	CASSFWGETQYF
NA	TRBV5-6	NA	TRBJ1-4	TGTGCCAGCAGCCCCCAAGGGTTTAATGAAAAACTGTTTTTT	CASSPQGFNEKLFF
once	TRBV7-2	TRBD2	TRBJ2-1	TGTGCCAGCAGCTTAGTACTAGCGGGGGCCTCCTACAATGAGCAGTTCTTC	CASSLVLAGASYNEQFF
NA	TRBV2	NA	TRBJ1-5	TGTGCCAGCAGTGGGGAGGGCTTACGCGATCAGCCCCAGCATTTT	CASSGEGLRDQPQHF
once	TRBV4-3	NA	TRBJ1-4	TGCGCCAGCAGCCGCGGACACATAGAAAAACTGTTTTTT	CASSRGHIEKLFF
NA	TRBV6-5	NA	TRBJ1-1	TGTGCCAGCAGTTCGCCCCCGGGTGTCGATACTGAAGCTTTCTTT	CASSSPPGVDTEAFF
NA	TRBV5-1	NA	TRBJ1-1	TGCGCCAGCAGTCCCACATCCTCGGCGAACACTGAAGCTTTCTTT	CASSPTSSANTEAFF
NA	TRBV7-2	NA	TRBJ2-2	TGTGCCAGCAGCTTATTGGGGACCCTCCTCACCGGGGAGCTGTTTTTT	CASSLLGTLLTGELFF
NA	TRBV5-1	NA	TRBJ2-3	TGCGCCAGCAGCCTAACTAGGCAGGATACGCAGTATTTT	CASSLTRQDTQYF
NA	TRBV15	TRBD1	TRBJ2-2	TGTGCCACCAGCAGAGATCTTCCAGGCCAGGGGGCGAACACCGGGGAGCTGTTTTTT	CATSRDLPGQGANTGELFF
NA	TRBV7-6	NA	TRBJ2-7	TGTGCCAGCAGCTACGCCACAGGGTCGCAGTACTTC	CASSYATGSQYF
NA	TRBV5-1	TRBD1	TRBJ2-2	TGCGCCAGCAGCTTAATGGGACAGGGGACTGGCACCGGGGAGCTGTTTTTT	CASSLMGQGTGTGELFF
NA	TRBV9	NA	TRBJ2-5	TGTGCCAGCAGCGTAGATGGGGGGACCCAGTACTTC	CASSVDGGTQYF
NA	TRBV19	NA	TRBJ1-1	TGTGCCAGTAGTATAAACGGTGGGGCTGAAGCTTTCTTT	CASSINGGAEAFF
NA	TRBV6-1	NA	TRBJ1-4	TGTGCCAGCAGTGGGCCTAGTTGGGGCGCTAATGAAAAACTGTTTTTT	CASSGPSWGANEKLFF
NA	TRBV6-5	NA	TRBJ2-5	TGTGCCAGCACAAAGCCCGGAAGGGAGACCCAGTACTTC	CASTKPGRETQYF
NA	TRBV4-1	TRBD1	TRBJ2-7	TGCGCCAGCAGCCATAGGACAGGGTCCTACGAGCAGTACTTC	CASSHRTGSYEQYF
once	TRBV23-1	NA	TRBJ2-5	TGCGCCAGCAGTCACGACAGGTCCAAGAGGGCCCAGTACTTC	CASSHDRSKRAQYF
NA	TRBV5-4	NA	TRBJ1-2	TGTGCCAGCAGCGCTGGTGGCGGCTATGGCTACACCTTC	CASSAGGGYGYTF
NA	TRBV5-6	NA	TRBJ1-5	TGTGCCAGCAGCTTGAGACTGGGCAGGGCCAATCAGCCCCAGCATTTT	CASSLRLGRANQPQHF
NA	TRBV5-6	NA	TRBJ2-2	TGTGCCAGCAGCCTCCCGGGACCCGGGGAGCTGTTTTTT	CASSLPGPGELFF
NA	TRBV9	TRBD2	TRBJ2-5	TGTGCCAGCAGCGTGACTAGCGTGGGGGAGACCCAGTACTTC	CASSVTSVGETQYF
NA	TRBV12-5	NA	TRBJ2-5	TGTGCTAGTGGGCCCGGACATTTGGAGACCCAGTACTTC	CASGPGHLETQYF
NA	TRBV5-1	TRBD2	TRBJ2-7	TGCGCCAGCAGCGTCGGGACTAGCGGTAACGAGCAGTACTTC	CASSVGTSGNEQYF
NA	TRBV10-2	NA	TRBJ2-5	TGCGCCAGCAGTGATCTAGGATTTCTTGGCCGGGAGACCCAGTACTTC	CASSDLGFLGRETQYF
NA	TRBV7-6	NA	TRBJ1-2	TGTGCCAGCAGCTTAGAGGTTCCTAGGAGCTACACCTTC	CASSLEVPRSYTF
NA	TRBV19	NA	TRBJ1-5	TGTGCCAGTAGTTACCAGTCTAGCAATCAGCCCCAGCATTTT	CASSYQSSNQPQHF
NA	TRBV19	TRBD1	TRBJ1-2	TGTGCCAGTAGTATTGGGACAGGGAGTGGCTACACCTTC	CASSIGTGSGYTF
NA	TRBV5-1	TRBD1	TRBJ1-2	TGCGCCAGCAGCGAAGGGGGCTCCTATGGCTACACCTTC	CASSEGGSYGYTF
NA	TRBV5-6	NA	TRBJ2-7	TGTGCCAGCAGCTTGAATCCCCGTGGACGGGCAGGGGCCTACGAGCAGTACTTC	CASSLNPRGRAGAYEQYF
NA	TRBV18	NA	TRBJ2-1	TGTGCCAGCTCACCAAGGGGCTACAATGAGCAGTTCTTC	CASSPRGYNEQFF